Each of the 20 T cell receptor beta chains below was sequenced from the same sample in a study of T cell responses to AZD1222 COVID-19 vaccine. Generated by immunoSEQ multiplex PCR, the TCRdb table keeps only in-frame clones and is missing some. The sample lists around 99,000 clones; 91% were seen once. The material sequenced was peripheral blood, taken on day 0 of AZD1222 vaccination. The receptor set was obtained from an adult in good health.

The CDR3 loop is CASLLGTEAFF. The CDR3, as DNA: TGTGCCAGCTTATTAGGCACTGAAGCTTTCTTT. V and J are TRBV19 and TRBJ1-1; D is ambiguous. Germline CDR1 reads LNHDA; CDR2 reads SQIVND (reference sequence). Trimming left V 9 bases short and J 4 bases short, with 9 bases between. The CDR3 has 11 residues.

The CDR3 DNA is TGTGCCAGCAGTTTGACGGGTTTGCGAGAGACCCAGTACTTC. The encoded protein is CASSLTGLRETQYF. The chain employs TRBV27 and TRBJ2-5; D not certain. V lost 3 bases, J lost 4 bases, and 12 bases lay in between. The CDR3 has 14 amino acids. The germline gives CDR1 MNHEY, CDR2 SMNVEV (reference sequence).

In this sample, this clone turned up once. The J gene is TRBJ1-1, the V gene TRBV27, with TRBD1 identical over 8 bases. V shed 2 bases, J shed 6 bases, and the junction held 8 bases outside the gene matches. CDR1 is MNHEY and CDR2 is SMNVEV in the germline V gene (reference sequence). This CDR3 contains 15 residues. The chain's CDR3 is CASSLSQGAVSEAFF. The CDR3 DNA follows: TGTGCCAGCAGTTTAAGTCAGGGGGCAGTCTCTGAAGCTTTCTTT.

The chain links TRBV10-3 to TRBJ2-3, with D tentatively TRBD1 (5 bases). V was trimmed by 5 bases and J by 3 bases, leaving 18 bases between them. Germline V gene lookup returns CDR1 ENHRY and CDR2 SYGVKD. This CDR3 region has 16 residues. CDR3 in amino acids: CAISTSDARATDTQYF. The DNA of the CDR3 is TGTGCCATCAGTACATCCGACGCCAGGGCGACAGATACGCAGTATTTT.

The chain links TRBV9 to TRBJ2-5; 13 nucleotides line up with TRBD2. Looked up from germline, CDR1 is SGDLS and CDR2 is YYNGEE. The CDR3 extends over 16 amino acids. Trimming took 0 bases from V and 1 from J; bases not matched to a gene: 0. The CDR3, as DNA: TGTGCCAGCAGCGTAGGGACTAGCGGGGGCCAAGAGACCCAGTACTTC. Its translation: CASSVGTSGGQETQYF.

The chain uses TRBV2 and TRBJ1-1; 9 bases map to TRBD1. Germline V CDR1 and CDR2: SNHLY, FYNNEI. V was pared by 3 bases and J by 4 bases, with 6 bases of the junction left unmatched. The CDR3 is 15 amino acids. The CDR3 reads CASSELQGASTEAFF. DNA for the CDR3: TGTGCCAGCAGTGAGCTACAGGGGGCCAGCACTGAAGCTTTCTTT.

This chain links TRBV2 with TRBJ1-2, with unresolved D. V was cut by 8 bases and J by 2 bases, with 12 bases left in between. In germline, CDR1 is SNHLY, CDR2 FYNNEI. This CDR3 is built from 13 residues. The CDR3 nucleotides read TGTGCCAGCGCAGTCCACGGCAACTATGGCTACACCTTC. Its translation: CASAVHGNYGYTF.

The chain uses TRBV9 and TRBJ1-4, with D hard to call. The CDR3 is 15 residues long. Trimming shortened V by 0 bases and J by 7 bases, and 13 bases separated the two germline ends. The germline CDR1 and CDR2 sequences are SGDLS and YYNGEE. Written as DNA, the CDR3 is TGTGCCAGCAGCGTAGCTACCGGGGAAGGTGAAAAACTGTTTTTT. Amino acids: CASSVATGEGEKLFF.

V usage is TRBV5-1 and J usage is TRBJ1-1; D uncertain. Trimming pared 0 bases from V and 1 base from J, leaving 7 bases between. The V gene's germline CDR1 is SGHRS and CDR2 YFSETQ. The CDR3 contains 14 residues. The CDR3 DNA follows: TGCGCCAGCAGCTTGGGTGTTACGAACACTGAAGCTTTCTTT. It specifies CASSLGVTNTEAFF. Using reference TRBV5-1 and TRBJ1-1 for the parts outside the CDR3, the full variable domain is KAGVTQTPRYLIKTRGQQVTLSCSPISGHRSVSWYQQTPGQGLQFLFEYFSETQRNKGNFPGRFSGRQFSNSRSEMNVSTLELGDSALYLCASSLGVTNTEAFFGQGTRLTVV.

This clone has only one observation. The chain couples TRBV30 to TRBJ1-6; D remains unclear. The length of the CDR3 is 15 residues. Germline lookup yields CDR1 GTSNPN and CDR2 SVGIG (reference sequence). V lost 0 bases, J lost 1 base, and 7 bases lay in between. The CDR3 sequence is CAWSVIGSYNSPLHF. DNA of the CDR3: TGTGCCTGGAGTGTGATCGGGTCCTATAATTCACCCCTCCACTTT.

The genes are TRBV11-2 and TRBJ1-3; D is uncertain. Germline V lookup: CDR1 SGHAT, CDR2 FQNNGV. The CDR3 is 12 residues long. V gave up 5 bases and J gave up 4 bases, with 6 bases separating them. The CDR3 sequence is CASSAGGNTIYF. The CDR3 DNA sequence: TGTGCCAGCAGCGCCGGAGGAAACACCATATATTTT.

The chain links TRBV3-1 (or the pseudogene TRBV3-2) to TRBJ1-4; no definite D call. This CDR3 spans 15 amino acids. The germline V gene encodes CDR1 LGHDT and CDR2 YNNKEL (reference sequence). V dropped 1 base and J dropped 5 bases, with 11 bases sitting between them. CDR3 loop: CASSQGPGNNEKLFF. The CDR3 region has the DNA TGTGCCAGCAGCCAAGGGCCCGGGAACAATGAAAAACTGTTTTTT.

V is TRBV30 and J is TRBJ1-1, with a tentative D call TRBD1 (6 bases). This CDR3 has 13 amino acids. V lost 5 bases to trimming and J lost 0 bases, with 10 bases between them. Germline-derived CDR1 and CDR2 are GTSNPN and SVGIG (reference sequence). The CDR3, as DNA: TGTGCCTGGGCCAGGGGTCTGAACACTGAAGCTTTCTTT. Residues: CAWARGLNTEAFF. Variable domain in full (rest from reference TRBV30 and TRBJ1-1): SQTIHQWPATLVQPVGSPLSLECTVEGTSNPNLYWYRQAAGRGLQLLFYSVGIGQISSEVPQNLSASRPQDRQFILSSKKLLLSDSGFYLCAWARGLNTEAFFGQGTRLTVV.

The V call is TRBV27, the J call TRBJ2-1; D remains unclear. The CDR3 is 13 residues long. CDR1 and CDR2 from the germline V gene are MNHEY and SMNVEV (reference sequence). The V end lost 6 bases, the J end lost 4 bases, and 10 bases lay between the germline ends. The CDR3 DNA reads TGTGCCAGCAGGCCGACCGTATACAATGAGCAGTTCTTC. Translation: CASRPTVYNEQFF.

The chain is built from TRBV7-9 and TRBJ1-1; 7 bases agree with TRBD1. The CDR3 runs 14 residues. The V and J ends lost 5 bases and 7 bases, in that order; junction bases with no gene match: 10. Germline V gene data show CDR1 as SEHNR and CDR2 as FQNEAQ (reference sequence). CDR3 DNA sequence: TGTGCCAGCAGCCTACAGGGGAAAGGAGGTGAAGCTTTCTTT. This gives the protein CASSLQGKGGEAFF.

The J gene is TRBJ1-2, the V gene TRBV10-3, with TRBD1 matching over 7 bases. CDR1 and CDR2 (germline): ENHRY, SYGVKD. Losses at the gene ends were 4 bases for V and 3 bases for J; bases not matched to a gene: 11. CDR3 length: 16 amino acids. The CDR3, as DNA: TGTGCCATCAGTGCGTCAGGGGGGGGTAATGACTATGGCTACACCTTC. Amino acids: CAISASGGGNDYGYTF.

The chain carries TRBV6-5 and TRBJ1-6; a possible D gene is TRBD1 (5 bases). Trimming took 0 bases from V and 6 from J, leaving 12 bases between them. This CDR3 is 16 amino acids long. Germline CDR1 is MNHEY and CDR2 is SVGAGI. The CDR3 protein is CASSYSRRQGNSPLHF. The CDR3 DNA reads TGTGCCAGCAGTTACTCGCGTAGGCAGGGTAATTCACCCCTCCACTTT.

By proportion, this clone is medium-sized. The CDR3 reads CASGRNTEAFF. CDR3 bases: TGTGCCAGCGGCAGGAACACTGAAGCTTTCTTT. This chain links TRBV2 with TRBJ1-1; D gene unclear. CDR1 and CDR2 from the germline V gene are SNHLY and FYNNEI. The V and J ends lost 8 bases and 1 base respectively, with 5 bases between them. The CDR3 spans 11 residues.

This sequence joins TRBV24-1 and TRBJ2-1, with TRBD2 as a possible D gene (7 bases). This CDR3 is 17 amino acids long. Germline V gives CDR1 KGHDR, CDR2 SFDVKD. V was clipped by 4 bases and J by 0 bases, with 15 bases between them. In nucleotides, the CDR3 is TGTGCCACCAGTGACCATGGGGGCGGGAGCTCCTACAATGAGCAGTTCTTC. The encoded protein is CATSDHGGGSSYNEQFF.

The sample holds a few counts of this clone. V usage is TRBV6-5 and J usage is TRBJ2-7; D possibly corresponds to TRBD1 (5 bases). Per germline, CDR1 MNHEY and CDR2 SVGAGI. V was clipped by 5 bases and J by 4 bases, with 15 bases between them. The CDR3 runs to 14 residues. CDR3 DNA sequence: TGTGCCAGCAGTCTCTCTGGAACAGGATACGAGCAGTACTTC. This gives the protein CASSLSGTGYEQYF.